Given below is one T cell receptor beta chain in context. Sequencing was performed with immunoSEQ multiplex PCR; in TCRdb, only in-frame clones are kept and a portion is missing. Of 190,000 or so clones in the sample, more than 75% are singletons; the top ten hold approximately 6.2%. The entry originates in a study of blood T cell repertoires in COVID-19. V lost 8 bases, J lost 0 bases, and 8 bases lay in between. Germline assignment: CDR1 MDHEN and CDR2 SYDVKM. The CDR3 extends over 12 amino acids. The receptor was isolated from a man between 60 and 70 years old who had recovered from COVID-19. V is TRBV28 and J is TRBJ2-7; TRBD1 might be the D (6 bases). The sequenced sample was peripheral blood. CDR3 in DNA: TGTGCCAGCGGACAGAACTCCTACGAGCAGTACTTC. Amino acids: CASGQNSYEQYF.